The rows below give T cell receptor beta chains drawn from one sample of a study of CD8 T cells in ankylosing spondylitis. Each CDR3 protein is one row after TCRdb ran MiXCR on the 5' RACE reads. The sample records roughly 42,000 distinct CDR3 sequences, approximately 2.6% being singletons. Sequenced: blood, either unsorted or a sorted T cell fraction (not recorded which). The receptor source for this set is a male donor with ankylosing spondylitis or in good health (not recorded which). Each CDR3 is given with its conserved first and last residue. The order of the fields is J gene, D gene, clone size, V gene, CDR3 length, CDR3 DNA, CDR3 protein. A D gene is named only where the DNA matches it firmly. Each size is how often the clone was seen (once, few, many) or a class if it is expanded.

j_call: TRBJ2-2
d_call: .
clone_size: many
v_call: TRBV9
cdr3_length: 13
cdr3_nt: TGTGCCAGCAGCGTGACCGGCTCCGGGGAGCTGTTTTTT
cdr3_aa: CASSVTGSGELFF

j_call: TRBJ2-5
d_call: TRBD1
clone_size: many
v_call: TRBV9
cdr3_length: 15
cdr3_nt: TGTGCCAGCAGCGTAGCCCCGGGACAGGGGGAGACCCAGTACTTC
cdr3_aa: CASSVAPGQGETQYF

j_call: TRBJ1-6
d_call: TRBD1
clone_size: many
v_call: TRBV9
cdr3_length: 14
cdr3_nt: TGTGCCAGCAGCCCCGGACAGGGTAATTCACCCCTCCACTTT
cdr3_aa: CASSPGQGNSPLHF

j_call: TRBJ2-3
d_call: TRBD2
clone_size: many
v_call: TRBV9
cdr3_length: 15
cdr3_nt: TGTGCCAGCAGCGTAGTATCTAGCGGGACAGATACGCAGTATTTT
cdr3_aa: CASSVVSSGTDTQYF

j_call: TRBJ2-7
d_call: .
clone_size: many
v_call: TRBV9
cdr3_length: 15
cdr3_nt: TGTGCCAGCAGCGTAGGTGTAGCGCGCTCCTACGAGCAGTACTTC
cdr3_aa: CASSVGVARSYEQYF

j_call: TRBJ2-3
d_call: .
clone_size: few
v_call: TRBV9
cdr3_length: 14
cdr3_nt: TGTGCCAGCAACCAGGGGCTCGCACCAGATACGCAGTATTTT
cdr3_aa: CASNQGLAPDTQYF

j_call: TRBJ2-7
d_call: .
clone_size: many
v_call: TRBV9
cdr3_length: 15
cdr3_nt: TGTGCCAGCAGCGTAGCACAGGGCAGCTATTACGAGCAGTACTTC
cdr3_aa: CASSVAQGSYYEQYF

j_call: TRBJ2-2
d_call: TRBD2
clone_size: many
v_call: TRBV9
cdr3_length: 16
cdr3_nt: TGTGCCAGCAGCGTAGCAACGGGGGGACCCTTTGGGGAGCTGTTTTTT
cdr3_aa: CASSVATGGPFGELFF

j_call: TRBJ2-5
d_call: TRBD2
clone_size: many
v_call: TRBV9
cdr3_length: 15
cdr3_nt: TGTGCCAGCAGCGTAACTAGCGGGAGCTTAGAGACCCAGTACTTC
cdr3_aa: CASSVTSGSLETQYF

j_call: TRBJ2-1
d_call: .
clone_size: many
v_call: TRBV9
cdr3_length: 17
cdr3_nt: TGTGCCAGCAGCGCAATACTGGACCCGAGCTCCTACAATGAGCAGTTCTTC
cdr3_aa: CASSAILDPSSYNEQFF

j_call: TRBJ2-7
d_call: TRBD1
clone_size: many
v_call: TRBV9
cdr3_length: 15
cdr3_nt: TGTGCCAGCAGCCCCCGGGACAGTTCGTGGTACGAGCAGTACTTC
cdr3_aa: CASSPRDSSWYEQYF

j_call: TRBJ2-7
d_call: .
clone_size: many
v_call: TRBV9
cdr3_length: 16
cdr3_nt: TGTGCCAGCAGCGTATCTCCAGCGCATAGCTCCTACGAGCAGTACTTC
cdr3_aa: CASSVSPAHSSYEQYF

j_call: TRBJ2-5
d_call: .
clone_size: many
v_call: TRBV9
cdr3_length: 14
cdr3_nt: TGTGCCAGCAGCGTAGAACAGACCCAAGAGACCCAGTACTTC
cdr3_aa: CASSVEQTQETQYF

j_call: TRBJ2-3
d_call: .
clone_size: many
v_call: TRBV21-1
cdr3_length: 16
cdr3_nt: TGTGCCAGCAGCAAAGGGGCAGCTGAGGCCACAGATACGCAGTATTTT
cdr3_aa: CASSKGAAEATDTQYF

j_call: TRBJ2-5
d_call: TRBD1
clone_size: many
v_call: TRBV9
cdr3_length: 17
cdr3_nt: TGTGCCAGCAGCCCAATCCGGGACAGGGGAAGGCGGGAGACCCAGTACTTC
cdr3_aa: CASSPIRDRGRRETQYF

j_call: TRBJ2-2
d_call: .
clone_size: many
v_call: TRBV9
cdr3_length: 14
cdr3_nt: TGTGCCAGCAGCGTAAACAGGGAGAACGGGGAGCTGTTTTTT
cdr3_aa: CASSVNRENGELFF

j_call: TRBJ2-5
d_call: .
clone_size: many
v_call: TRBV9
cdr3_length: 12
cdr3_nt: TGTGCCAGCAGCGCCGACCAAGAGACCCAGTACTTC
cdr3_aa: CASSADQETQYF

j_call: TRBJ2-3
d_call: .
clone_size: many
v_call: TRBV9
cdr3_length: 14
cdr3_nt: TGTGCCAGCAGCGTATTCTCAACCACAGATACGCAGTATTTT
cdr3_aa: CASSVFSTTDTQYF

j_call: TRBJ1-1
d_call: TRBD1
clone_size: many
v_call: TRBV9
cdr3_length: 14
cdr3_nt: TGTGCCAGCAGCCGGACAGGAGTGAACACTGAAGCTTTCTTT
cdr3_aa: CASSRTGVNTEAFF

j_call: TRBJ2-7
d_call: TRBD2
clone_size: many
v_call: TRBV9
cdr3_length: 16
cdr3_nt: TGTGCCAGCAGCGTAGCTAGAGCGGGGGAAACCTACGAGCAGTACTTC
cdr3_aa: CASSVARAGETYEQYF

j_call: TRBJ2-1
d_call: TRBD2
clone_size: many
v_call: TRBV9
cdr3_length: 18
cdr3_nt: TGTGCCAGCAGCGTCGGACTAGCGGGAGGGCGGTCCTACAATGAGCAGTTCTTC
cdr3_aa: CASSVGLAGGRSYNEQFF

j_call: TRBJ1-1
d_call: TRBD1
clone_size: many
v_call: TRBV9
cdr3_length: 16
cdr3_nt: TGTGCCAGCAGCGTCGGGACAGGGGGCTTGGTCACTGAAGCTTTCTTT
cdr3_aa: CASSVGTGGLVTEAFF

j_call: TRBJ1-4
d_call: .
clone_size: many
v_call: TRBV9
cdr3_length: 16
cdr3_nt: TGTGCCAGCAGCGTAGAACTAAGAACAACTAATGAAAAACTGTTTTTT
cdr3_aa: CASSVELRTTNEKLFF

j_call: TRBJ2-3
d_call: .
clone_size: many
v_call: TRBV9
cdr3_length: 15
cdr3_nt: TGTGCCAGCAGCGTAGACGGAGGGAGCGCAGATACGCAGTATTTT
cdr3_aa: CASSVDGGSADTQYF

j_call: TRBJ2-7
d_call: .
clone_size: many
v_call: TRBV9
cdr3_length: 13
cdr3_nt: TGTGCCAGCAGCCCCCGACTAGGCTACGAGCAGTACTTC
cdr3_aa: CASSPRLGYEQYF

j_call: TRBJ2-7
d_call: TRBD2
clone_size: many
v_call: TRBV9
cdr3_length: 16
cdr3_nt: TGTGCCAGCAGCGTAGCACCAGCGGGAGCCACGTACGAGCAGTACTTC
cdr3_aa: CASSVAPAGATYEQYF

j_call: TRBJ2-2
d_call: .
clone_size: many
v_call: TRBV9
cdr3_length: 14
cdr3_nt: TGTGCCAGCAGCGTAGGCCAGAGAATCGGGGAGCTGTTTTTT
cdr3_aa: CASSVGQRIGELFF

j_call: TRBJ2-7
d_call: .
clone_size: many
v_call: TRBV9
cdr3_length: 15
cdr3_nt: TGTGCCAGCAGCGTTTCAGACCGGCAGTTTGGGCAGCAGTACTTC
cdr3_aa: CASSVSDRQFGQQYF

j_call: TRBJ2-7
d_call: .
clone_size: many
v_call: TRBV9
cdr3_length: 15
cdr3_nt: TGTGCCAGCAGCGTAGGCGGCCAGGGGAGATACGAGCAGTACTTC
cdr3_aa: CASSVGGQGRYEQYF

j_call: TRBJ1-2
d_call: .
clone_size: many
v_call: TRBV9
cdr3_length: 15
cdr3_nt: TGTGCCAGCAGCGTAGGTGTCGGGGAGGGTTATGGCTACACCTTC
cdr3_aa: CASSVGVGEGYGYTF

j_call: TRBJ2-7
d_call: .
clone_size: many
v_call: TRBV9
cdr3_length: 15
cdr3_nt: TGTGCCAGCAGCATAGACCCGGGATTTTCCTACGAGCAGTACTTC
cdr3_aa: CASSIDPGFSYEQYF

j_call: TRBJ1-1
d_call: .
clone_size: many
v_call: TRBV9
cdr3_length: 16
cdr3_nt: TGTGCCAGCAGCGCGACCCCAGGGGTCGGGGACACTGAAGCTTTCTTT
cdr3_aa: CASSATPGVGDTEAFF

j_call: TRBJ1-1
d_call: TRBD1
clone_size: many
v_call: TRBV9
cdr3_length: 17
cdr3_nt: TGTGCCAGCAGCGTAGGAGGTCTCCGGGACAGGGGAGCTGAAGCTTTCTTT
cdr3_aa: CASSVGGLRDRGAEAFF

j_call: TRBJ1-1
d_call: .
clone_size: many
v_call: TRBV9
cdr3_length: 15
cdr3_nt: TGTGCCAGCAGCGTATCGGGGGCCGGGGGCACTGAAGCTTTCTTT
cdr3_aa: CASSVSGAGGTEAFF

j_call: TRBJ2-7
d_call: TRBD1
clone_size: many
v_call: TRBV9
cdr3_length: 16
cdr3_nt: TGTGCCAGCAGCGTAGCTTCGGGACAGGGCTCCTACGAGCAGTACTTC
cdr3_aa: CASSVASGQGSYEQYF

j_call: TRBJ2-7
d_call: .
clone_size: many
v_call: TRBV9
cdr3_length: 11
cdr3_nt: TGTGCCAGCAGCGCGGGATACGAGCAGTACTTC
cdr3_aa: CASSAGYEQYF

j_call: TRBJ2-1
d_call: .
clone_size: many
v_call: TRBV9
cdr3_length: 13
cdr3_nt: TGTGCCAGCAGCTTCGAAGTTTTGAATTTGCAGTTCTTC
cdr3_aa: CASSFEVLNLQFF

j_call: TRBJ1-2
d_call: .
clone_size: many
v_call: TRBV9
cdr3_length: 15
cdr3_nt: TGTGCCAGCAGCCCCAGCCCCGGAGGAGACTATGGCTACACCTTC
cdr3_aa: CASSPSPGGDYGYTF